One and the same sample provided the 17 T cell receptor beta chains below, sequenced in a study of T cell changes during pregnancy in multiple sclerosis. Clones were read by immunoSEQ multiplex PCR, and TCRdb kept only the in-frame ones, dropping some. Seen here are some 40,000 clones, about 90% observed once, and the top ten hold roughly 0.45%. The source was CD4+ T cells from peripheral blood mononuclear cells, collected in the third trimester of pregnancy. The receptor source for this set is a female donor in good health, enrolled as a control in a pregnancy study.

The chain is built from TRBV6-6 and TRBJ2-1; 7 positions match TRBD2. V gave up 7 bases and J gave up 3 bases; unmatched junction bases: 12. From germline, CDR1 is MNHNY and CDR2 SVGAGI (reference sequence). This CDR3 is built from 16 residues. CDR3 sequence reads: CASTYSGGFSYNEQFF. CDR3 sequence (DNA): TGTGCCAGCACCTACTCCGGGGGGTTTAGCTACAATGAGCAGTTCTTC.

V is TRBV21-1 and J is TRBJ2-1; the table's D call TRBD2 went unverified against the DNA. TRBV21-1 is deemed a pseudogene. The CDR3 contains 16 residues. CDR3: CASSRLGEDDYNEQFF. The CDR3, as DNA: TGTGCCAGCAGCAGATTGGGGGAGGATGACTACAATGAGCAGTTCTTC.

V gene TRBV5-4 combines with J gene TRBJ2-7; 15 nucleotides line up with TRBD2. Germline loops: CDR1 SGHNT, CDR2 YYREEE (reference sequence). V gave up 0 bases and J gave up 4 bases; unmatched junction bases: 2. The CDR3 totals 16 residues. The CDR3 here is CASSLGGLAGGYEQYF. The CDR3 nucleotides are TGTGCCAGCAGCTTGGGTGGACTAGCGGGGGGGTACGAGCAGTACTTC.

CDR3 loop: CASSSTGWSEAFF. The CDR3 DNA is TGTGCCAGCAGCTCGACAGGGTGGTCTGAAGCTTTCTTT. V gene TRBV7-2 combines with J gene TRBJ1-1, with 7 bases aligning to TRBD1. The CDR3 is made up of 13 amino acids. The V and J ends lost 4 bases and 6 bases, in that order; junction bases with no gene match: 5. Germline values: CDR1 SGHTA, CDR2 FQGNSA.

CDR3 DNA sequence: TGTGCCAGCTCACCTAGGGAGGTTCTAGCCCATAATGAAAAACTGTTTTTT. This translates into CASSPREVLAHNEKLFF. The chain joins TRBV18 to TRBJ1-4, with D hard to call. The germline CDR1 and CDR2 sequences are KGHSH and LQKENI. The length of the CDR3 is 17 residues. V dropped 3 bases and J dropped 4 bases, with 18 bases sitting between them.

The CDR3 reads CAWSGTGPETQYF. In DNA form, the CDR3 reads TGTGCCTGGAGTGGGACAGGCCCAGAGACCCAGTACTTC. The chain employs TRBV30 and TRBJ2-5; 7 bases line up with TRBD1. The V segment lost 1 base and the J segment 4 bases; nucleotides outside the gene matches: 3. The CDR3 has 13 residues. Germline V gene sequence: CDR1 GTSNPN, CDR2 SVGIG (reference sequence). The complete variable domain, with remaining parts taken from reference TRBV30 and TRBJ2-5, reads SQTIHQWPATLVQPVGSPLSLECTVEGTSNPNLYWYRQAAGRGLQLLFYSVGIGQISSEVPQNLSASRPQDRQFILSSKKLLLSDSGFYLCAWSGTGPETQYFGPGTRLLVL.

Points on this clone: Germline and junction disagree at one end, which may indicate a read error. The chain has TRBV7-7 and TRBJ2-1, with 8 bases lining up with TRBD2. CDR3 length equals 15 residues. Germline V gene lookup returns CDR1 SSHAT and CDR2 FNYEAQ (reference sequence). The CDR3 coding sequence is TGTGCTAGCAGCCCCGCCTCGGGAGGGGGCAATGAGCAGTTCTTC. As protein: CASSPASGGGNEQFF.

V and J are TRBV7-9 and TRBJ2-5; tentative D call: TRBD1 (5 bases). Between the trimmed V and J ends, which lost 2 bases and 1 base, there was a span of 14 bases. The germline CDR1 and CDR2 sequences are SEHNR and FQNEAQ (reference sequence). The CDR3 extends over 16 amino acids. This CDR3 reads CASSLWRQPSQETQYF. CDR3 DNA: TGTGCCAGCAGCTTATGGCGACAGCCGAGCCAAGAGACCCAGTACTTC.

This clone was detected once. This rearrangement joins TRBV9 to TRBJ1-6, with D unresolved. There are 15 residues in the CDR3. Germline V CDR1 and CDR2: SGDLS, YYNGEE. V was shortened by 1 base and J by 5 bases, with 10 bases between the two germline ends. The CDR3 here is CASSVRMRNNSPLHF. DNA for the CDR3: TGTGCCAGCAGCGTAAGAATGCGGAATAATTCACCCCTCCACTTT.

This clone was picked up a small number of times. This chain connects TRBV28 to TRBJ1-2; no reliable D call. V lost 5 bases to trimming and J lost 5 bases, with 15 bases between them. This CDR3 is built from 14 residues. Germline loops: CDR1 MDHEN, CDR2 SYDVKM. CDR3 sequence (DNA): TGTGCCAGCAGTGAAGGCACCCCTAGGTATGGCTACACCTTC. It yields the protein CASSEGTPRYGYTF.

V is TRBV29-1 and J is TRBJ2-7, with a possible D match to TRBD2 (5 bases). CDR1 is SQVTM, CDR2 ANQGSEA, per germline. The V gene lost 4 bases and the J gene lost 3 bases, with 10 bases spanning the gap. The CDR3 loop spans 12 amino acids. The CDR3 nucleotides read TGCAGCGTTGGTGGGAGCGGCTACGAGCAGTACTTC. Translated: CSVGGSGYEQYF.

This clone was seen only a few times. V is TRBV10-3 and J is TRBJ1-1; D uncertain. The CDR3 spans 14 residues. Trimming pared 3 bases from V and 1 base from J, leaving 9 bases between. Germline V gene lookup returns CDR1 ENHRY and CDR2 SYGVKD. The CDR3 loop reads CAISEREANTEAFF. CDR3 nucleotides: TGTGCCATCAGTGAAAGGGAGGCGAACACTGAAGCTTTCTTT.

The chain links TRBV28 to TRBJ2-3, with 7 nucleotides matching TRBD1. V lost 6 bases to trimming and J lost 3 bases; unmatched junction nucleotides: 6. Germline-derived CDR1 and CDR2 are MDHEN and SYDVKM. This CDR3 region has 14 residues. The CDR3 sequence: CASSQGVPTDTQYF. CDR3 DNA: TGTGCCAGCAGCCAGGGGGTGCCTACAGATACGCAGTATTTT.

Only one count was recorded for this clone. This chain joins TRBV7-9 and TRBJ1-1; the D is unclear. Per germline, CDR1 SEHNR and CDR2 FQNEAQ (reference sequence). The CDR3 runs to 13 residues. Deletions cut 1 base from V and 4 bases from J, with 7 bases between. CDR3 loop: CASSLGRITEAFF. CDR3 sequence (DNA): TGTGCCAGCAGCTTAGGGCGGATCACTGAAGCTTTCTTT.

V is TRBV29-1 and J is TRBJ2-2, with D perhaps matching TRBD1 (6 bases). The germline V and J ends were trimmed by 7 bases and 1 base, with 13 bases remaining between them. The length of the CDR3 is 14 residues. The V gene's germline CDR1 is SQVTM and CDR2 ANQGSEA. The CDR3 is CSADTGLNTGELFF. The CDR3 DNA follows: TGCAGCGCGGATACAGGGTTGAACACCGGGGAGCTGTTTTTT.

The chain uses TRBV5-1 and TRBJ2-7, with 12 bases fitting TRBD1. V lost 4 bases to trimming and J lost 2 bases; unmatched junction nucleotides: 4. This CDR3 region has 15 residues. Germline CDR1 is SGHRS and CDR2 is YFSETQ. CDR3 region: CASSQGTGGAYEQYF. The CDR3 DNA reads TGCGCCAGCAGCCAAGGGACAGGGGGCGCCTACGAGCAGTACTTC.

This rearrangement joins TRBV30 to TRBJ2-1, with D possibly being TRBD2 (5 bases). CDR3 length: 16 residues. V gave up 4 bases and J gave up 1 base, with 17 bases separating them. Germline V gene data show CDR1 as GTSNPN and CDR2 as SVGIG (reference sequence). The CDR3 region has the DNA TGTGCCTGGACCCAACTAGGTCTCAGTTCCTACAATGAGCAGTTCTTC. Translation: CAWTQLGLSSYNEQFF.